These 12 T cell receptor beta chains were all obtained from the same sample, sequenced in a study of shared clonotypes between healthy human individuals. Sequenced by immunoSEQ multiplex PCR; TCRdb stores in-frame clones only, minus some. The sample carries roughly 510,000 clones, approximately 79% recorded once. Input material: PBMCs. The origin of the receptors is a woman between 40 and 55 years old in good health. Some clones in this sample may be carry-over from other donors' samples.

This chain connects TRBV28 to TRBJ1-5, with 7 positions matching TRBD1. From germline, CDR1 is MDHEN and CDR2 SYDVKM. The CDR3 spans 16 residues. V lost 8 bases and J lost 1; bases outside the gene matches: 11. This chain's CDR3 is CASCRKTGLSNQPQHF. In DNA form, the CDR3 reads TGTGCCAGCTGCCGCAAGACAGGGTTGAGCAATCAGCCCCAGCATTTT.

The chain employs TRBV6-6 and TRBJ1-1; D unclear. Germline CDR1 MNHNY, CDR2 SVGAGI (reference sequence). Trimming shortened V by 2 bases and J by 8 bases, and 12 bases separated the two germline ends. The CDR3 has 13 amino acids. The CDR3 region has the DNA TGTGCCAGCAGTTACCCGGACGGCAGGGAAGCTTTCTTT. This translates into CASSYPDGREAFF.

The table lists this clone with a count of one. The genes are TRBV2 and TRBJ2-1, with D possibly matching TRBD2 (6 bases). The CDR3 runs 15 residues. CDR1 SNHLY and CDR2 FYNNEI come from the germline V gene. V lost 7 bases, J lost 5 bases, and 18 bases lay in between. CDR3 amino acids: CASTLRDFGNNEQFF. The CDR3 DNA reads TGTGCCAGCACCTTGCGGGACTTTGGGAACAATGAGCAGTTCTTC.

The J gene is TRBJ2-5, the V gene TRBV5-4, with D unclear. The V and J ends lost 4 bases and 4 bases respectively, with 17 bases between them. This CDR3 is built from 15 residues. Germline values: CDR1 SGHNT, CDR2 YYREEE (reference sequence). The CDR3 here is CASSPFMSPGETQYF. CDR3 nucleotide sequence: TGTGCCAGCAGCCCCTTTATGAGTCCGGGAGAGACCCAGTACTTC.

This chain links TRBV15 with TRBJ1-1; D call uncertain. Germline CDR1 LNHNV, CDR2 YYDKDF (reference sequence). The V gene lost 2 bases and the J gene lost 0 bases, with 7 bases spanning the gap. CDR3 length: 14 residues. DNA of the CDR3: TGTGCCACCAGCAGACCCCTTATGAACACTGAAGCTTTCTTT. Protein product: CATSRPLMNTEAFF. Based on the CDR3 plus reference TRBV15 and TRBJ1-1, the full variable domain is DAMVIQNPRYQVTQFGKPVTLSCSQTLNHNVMYWYQQKSSQAPKLLFHYYDKDFNNEADTPDNFQSRRPNTSFCFLDIRSPGLGDTAMYLCATSRPLMNTEAFFGQGTRLTVV.

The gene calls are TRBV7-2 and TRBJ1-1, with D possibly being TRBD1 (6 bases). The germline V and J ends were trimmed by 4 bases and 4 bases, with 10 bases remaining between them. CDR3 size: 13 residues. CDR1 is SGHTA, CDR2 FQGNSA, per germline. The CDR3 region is CASSSQGSTEAFF. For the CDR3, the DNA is TGTGCCAGCAGCTCTCAGGGGAGCACTGAAGCTTTCTTT.

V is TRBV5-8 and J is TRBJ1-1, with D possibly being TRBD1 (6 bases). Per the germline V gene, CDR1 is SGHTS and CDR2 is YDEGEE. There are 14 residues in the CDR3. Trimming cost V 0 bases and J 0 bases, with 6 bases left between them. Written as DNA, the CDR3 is TGTGCCAGCAGCTTGGGGACAGTGAACACTGAAGCTTTCTTT. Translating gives CASSLGTVNTEAFF.

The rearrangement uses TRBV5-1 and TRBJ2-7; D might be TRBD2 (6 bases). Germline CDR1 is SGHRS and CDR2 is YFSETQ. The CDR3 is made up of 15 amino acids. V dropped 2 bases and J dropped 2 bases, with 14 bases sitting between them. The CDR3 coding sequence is TGCGCCAGCAGCTTTATTCCGGACTATGCCTACGAGCAGTACTTC. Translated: CASSFIPDYAYEQYF.

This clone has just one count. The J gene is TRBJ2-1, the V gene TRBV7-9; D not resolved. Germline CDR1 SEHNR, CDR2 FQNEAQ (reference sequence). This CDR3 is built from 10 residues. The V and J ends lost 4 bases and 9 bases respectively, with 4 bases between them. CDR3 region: CASSSGEQFF. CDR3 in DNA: TGTGCCAGCAGCTCGGGTGAGCAGTTCTTC.

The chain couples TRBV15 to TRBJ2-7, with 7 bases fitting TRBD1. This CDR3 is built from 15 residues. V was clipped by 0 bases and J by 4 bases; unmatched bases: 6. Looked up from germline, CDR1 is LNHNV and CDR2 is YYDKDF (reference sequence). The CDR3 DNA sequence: TGTGCCACCAGCAGAGATACAGGGGCAGGGTACGAGCAGTACTTC. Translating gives CATSRDTGAGYEQYF.

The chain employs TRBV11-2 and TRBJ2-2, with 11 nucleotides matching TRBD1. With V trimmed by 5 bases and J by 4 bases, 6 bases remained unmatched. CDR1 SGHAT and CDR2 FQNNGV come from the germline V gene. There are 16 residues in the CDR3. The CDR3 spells CASSKTGTGGTGELFF. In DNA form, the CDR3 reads TGTGCCAGCAGCAAGACCGGGACAGGGGGCACCGGGGAGCTGTTTTTT.

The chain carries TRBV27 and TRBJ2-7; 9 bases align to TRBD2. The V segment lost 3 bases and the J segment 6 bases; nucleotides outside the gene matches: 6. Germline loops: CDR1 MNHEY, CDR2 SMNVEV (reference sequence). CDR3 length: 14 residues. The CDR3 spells CASSLAGTSSEQYF. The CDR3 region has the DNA TGTGCCAGCAGTTTGGCCGGGACTAGCAGCGAGCAGTACTTC.